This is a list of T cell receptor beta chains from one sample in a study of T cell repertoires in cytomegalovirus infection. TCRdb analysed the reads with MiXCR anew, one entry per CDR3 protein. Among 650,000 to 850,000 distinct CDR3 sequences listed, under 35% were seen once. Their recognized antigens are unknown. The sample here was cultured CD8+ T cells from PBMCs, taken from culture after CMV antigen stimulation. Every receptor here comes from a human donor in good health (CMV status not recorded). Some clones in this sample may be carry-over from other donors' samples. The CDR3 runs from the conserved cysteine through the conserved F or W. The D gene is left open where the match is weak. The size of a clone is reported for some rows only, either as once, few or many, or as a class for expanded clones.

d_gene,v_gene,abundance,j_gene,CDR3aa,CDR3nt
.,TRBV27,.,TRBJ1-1,CASSTLGHLGTEAFF,TGTGCCAGCAGTACCCTGGGACACCTAGGGACTGAAGCTTTCTTT
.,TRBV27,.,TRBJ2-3,CASSTGSSTDTQYF,TGTGCCAGCAGCACAGGGTCTAGCACAGATACGCAGTATTTT
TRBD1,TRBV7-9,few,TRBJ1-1,CASSADRGQEAFF,TGTGCCAGCAGCGCAGACAGGGGCCAAGAGGCTTTCTTT
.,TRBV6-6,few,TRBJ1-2,CASSYFPGDYGYTF,TGTGCCAGCAGCTACTTTCCGGGTGACTATGGCTACACCTTC
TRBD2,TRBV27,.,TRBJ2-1,CASSFVGGGTNEQFF,TGTGCCAGCAGTTTCGTGGGGGGGGGTACCAATGAGCAGTTCTTC
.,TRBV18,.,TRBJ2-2,CASSHRDTVNTGELFF,TGTGCCAGCTCACACCGGGACACGGTGAACACCGGGGAGCTGTTTTTT
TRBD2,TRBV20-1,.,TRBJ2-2,CGLAANTGELFF,TGCGGGCTAGCGGCGAACACCGGGGAGCTGTTTTTT
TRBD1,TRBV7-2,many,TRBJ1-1,CASSLVQGASTEAFF,TGTGCCAGCAGCTTAGTGCAGGGGGCGAGTACTGAAGCTTTCTTT
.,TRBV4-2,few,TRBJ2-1,CASSQDWPSSYNEQFF,TGTGCCAGCAGCCAAGATTGGCCCTCCTCCTACAATGAGCAGTTCTTC
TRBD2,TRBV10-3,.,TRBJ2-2,CAITTGLADNTGELFF,TGTGCCATCACAACGGGACTAGCAGATAACACCGGGGAGCTGTTTTTT
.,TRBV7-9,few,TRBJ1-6,CASSPAQGPYSPLHF,TGTGCCAGCAGCCCCGCTCAAGGGCCCTATTCACCCCTCCACTTT
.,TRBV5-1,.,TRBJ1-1,CASFPGHENTEAFF,TGCGCCAGCTTCCCGGGACATGAGAACACTGAAGCTTTCTTT
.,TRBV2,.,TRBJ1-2,CASSEMRGSNYGYTF,TGTGCCAGCAGTGAAATGAGGGGAAGTAACTATGGCTACACCTTC
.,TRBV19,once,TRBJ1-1,CASSIAGPMNTEAFF,TGTGCCAGTAGTATCGCGGGACCTATGAACACTGAAGCTTTCTTT
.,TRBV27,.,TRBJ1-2,CASSSGGVRYGYTF,TGTGCCAGCAGTTCCGGTGGGGTGAGGTATGGCTACACCTTC
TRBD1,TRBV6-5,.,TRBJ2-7,CASSWQAQQGASYEQYF,TGTGCCAGCAGTTGGCAGGCCCAACAGGGGGCCTCCTACGAGCAGTACTTC
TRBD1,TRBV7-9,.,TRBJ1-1,CASSLGDRGPAEAFF,TGTGCCAGCAGCTTAGGGGACAGGGGACCGGCTGAAGCTTTCTTT
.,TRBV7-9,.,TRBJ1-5,CASSPRGRNQPQHF,TGTGCCAGCAGCCCCCGAGGGAGGAATCAGCCCCAGCATTTT
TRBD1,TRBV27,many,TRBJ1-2,CASSLGDRGHGYTF,TGTGCCAGCAGTTTAGGGGACAGGGGGCATGGCTACACCTTC
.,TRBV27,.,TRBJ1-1,CASSGGGRLTEAFF,TGTGCCAGCAGTGGGGGGGGAAGGTTGACTGAAGCTTTCTTT
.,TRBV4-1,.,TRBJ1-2,CASSQVVGKTYGYTF,TGCGCCAGCAGCCAAGTAGTAGGGAAGACCTATGGCTACACCTTC
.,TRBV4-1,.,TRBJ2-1,CASSPGDGQPGWEQFF,TGCGCCAGCAGCCCCGGTGATGGGCAGCCAGGATGGGAGCAGTTCTTC
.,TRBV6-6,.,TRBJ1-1,CASSSEGGTEAFF,TGTGCCAGCAGTTCGGAGGGGGGCACTGAAGCTTTCTTT
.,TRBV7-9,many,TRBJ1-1,CASSLAGPTEAFF,TGTGCCAGCAGTTTGGCAGGGCCCACTGAAGCTTTCTTT
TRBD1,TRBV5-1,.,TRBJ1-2,CASSWDRVDGYTF,TGCGCCAGCAGCTGGGACAGGGTAGATGGCTACACCTTC
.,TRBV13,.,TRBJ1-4,CASSLGWQEKLFF,TGTGCCAGCAGCTTAGGGTGGCAGGAAAAACTGTTTTTT
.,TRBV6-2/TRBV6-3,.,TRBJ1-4,CASTRWQFQEKLFF,TGTGCCAGCACCAGGTGGCAGTTCCAGGAAAAACTGTTTTTT
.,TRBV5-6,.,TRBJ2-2,CASSSGWAGELFF,TGTGCCAGCAGCTCTGGGTGGGCCGGGGAGCTGTTTTTT
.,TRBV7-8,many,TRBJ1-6,CASSPGGGNSPLHF,TGTGCCAGCAGCCCCGGGGGGGGTAATTCACCCCTCCACTTT
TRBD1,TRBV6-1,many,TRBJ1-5,CASSEAGQGAVVRGNQPQHF,TGTGCCAGCAGTGAAGCAGGGCAGGGGGCAGTCGTTAGGGGCAATCAGCCCCAGCATTTT
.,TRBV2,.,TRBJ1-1,CASSVPSGTEAFF,TGTGCCAGCAGTGTCCCCAGCGGCACTGAAGCTTTCTTT
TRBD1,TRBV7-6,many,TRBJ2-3,CASSSRDRGPDTQYF,TGTGCCAGCAGCTCCCGGGACAGGGGTCCAGATACGCAGTATTTT
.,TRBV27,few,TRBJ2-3,CASSLKAPGLTDTQYF,TGTGCCAGCAGTTTGAAGGCTCCAGGGCTCACAGATACGCAGTATTTT
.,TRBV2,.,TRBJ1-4,CASSSRFSGVRNEKLFF,TGTGCCAGCAGTTCTCGTTTCTCCGGGGTTCGGAATGAAAAACTGTTTTTT
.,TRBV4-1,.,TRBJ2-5,CASSQEGVKETQYF,TGCGCCAGCAGCCAAGAAGGAGTCAAAGAGACCCAGTACTTC